This passage covers 16 T cell receptor beta chains from one sample sequenced in a study of blood T cell repertoires in COVID-19. The data were produced by immunoSEQ multiplex PCR, yet TCRdb's version contains in-frame clones alone and is incomplete. The sample includes 300,000 or so clones, around nine tenths seen only once; the top ten take 0.95% to 1.2%. The sequenced material came from PBMCs or T cells enriched from blood (not recorded which). These receptors came from a young woman who had recovered from COVID-19.

This chain joins TRBV25-1 and TRBJ2-1, with 10 bases identical to TRBD2. The CDR3 is 15 amino acids. Germline V lookup: CDR1 MGHDK, CDR2 SYGVNS. The ends lost 3 bases at V and 9 bases at J; junction bases unmatched: 8. This CDR3 is CASSDLSSGSVEQFF. The CDR3 DNA reads TGTGCCAGCAGTGATTTGTCTAGCGGGAGTGTTGAGCAGTTCTTC.

The V call is TRBV15, the J call TRBJ2-4; tentative D call: TRBD2 (5 bases). Germline CDR1 is LNHNV and CDR2 is YYDKDF (reference sequence). The CDR3 totals 19 residues. V was trimmed by 0 bases and J by 0 bases, leaving 18 bases between them. CDR3 bases: TGTGCCACCAGCAGAGATAATGTTGGGAGATGGAGAGCCAAAAACATTCAGTACTTC. Its protein is CATSRDNVGRWRAKNIQYF.

Worth noting for this clone: Other DNA sequences in the same sample also yield this CDR3. This chain connects TRBV12-3 or TRBV12-4 to TRBJ2-5; 8 nucleotides agree with TRBD1. V was pared by 6 bases and J by 4 bases, with 4 bases of the junction left unmatched. This CDR3 has 13 residues. The CDR3 sequence: CASSRQGRETQYF. DNA of the CDR3: TGTGCCAGCAGCCGACAGGGGAGAGAGACCCAGTACTTC.

This clone appeared a single time. V gene TRBV2 combines with J gene TRBJ2-5, with D possibly matching TRBD2 (5 bases). With 7 bases removed from V and 9 bases from J, the gap between germline ends came to 18 bases. CDR1 and CDR2 from the germline V gene are SNHLY and FYNNEI. There are 13 residues in the CDR3. The CDR3 region has the DNA TGTGCCAGCACCGGACGGCCGACGGAGGCCCAGTACTTC. It translates to CASTGRPTEAQYF.

The genes are TRBV5-1 and TRBJ1-1; D remains ambiguous. The germline gives CDR1 SGHRS, CDR2 YFSETQ. With 2 bases removed from V and 1 base from J, the gap between germline ends came to 9 bases. This CDR3 has 14 residues. The CDR3 DNA sequence: TGCGCCAGCAGCTTCTCACCAGAGAACACTGAAGCTTTCTTT. It specifies CASSFSPENTEAFF.

This chain uses TRBV6-5 with TRBJ1-1; 9 bases fit TRBD1. Germline-derived CDR1 and CDR2 are MNHEY and SVGAGI. The length of the CDR3 is 13 residues. V shed 5 bases, J shed 6 bases, and the junction held 4 bases outside the gene matches. The CDR3 reads CASSKRTGAEAFF. CDR3 coding DNA: TGTGCCAGCAGTAAAAGGACAGGGGCTGAAGCTTTCTTT.

The J gene is TRBJ1-2, the V gene TRBV18; D is perhaps TRBD1 (5 bases). V lost 6 bases to trimming and J lost 8 bases, with 16 bases between them. The CDR3 has 13 amino acids. Germline V gene data show CDR1 as KGHSH and CDR2 as LQKENI. CDR3 sequence (DNA): TGTGCCAGCTCTCTTAGCGGTGGGGACGGCTACACCTTC. Its protein is CASSLSGGDGYTF.

The chain combines TRBV5-5 with TRBJ2-1, with 7 bases lining up with TRBD2. Germline V lookup: CDR1 SGHKS, CDR2 YYEKEE (reference sequence). After removal of 3 bases from V and 5 bases from J, the junction contained 8 bases not matched to a gene. The CDR3 has 15 amino acids. The CDR3 DNA reads TGTGCCAGCAGCTCGCCGGGACTACCGAACAATGAGCAGTTCTTC. Protein sequence: CASSSPGLPNNEQFF. The full variable domain, with the rest looked up from reference TRBV5-5 and TRBJ2-1, is DAGVTQSPTHLIKTRGQQVTLRCSPISGHKSVSWYQQVLGQGPQFIFQYYEKEERGRGNFPDRFSARQFPNYSSELNVNALLLGDSALYLCASSSPGLPNNEQFFGPGTRLTVL.

This sequence joins TRBV19 and TRBJ2-1; 9 bases line up with TRBD2. J was trimmed by 3 bases and V by 4 bases; bases with no gene match: 4. This CDR3 is built from 15 residues. Germline-derived CDR1 and CDR2 are LNHDA and SQIVND (reference sequence). CDR3 sequence: CASSTSGADYNEQFF. The CDR3 DNA is TGTGCCAGTAGTACTAGCGGGGCAGACTACAATGAGCAGTTCTTC.

This clone was counted a single time. The V call is TRBV11-2, the J call TRBJ2-7; D perhaps matches TRBD2 (5 bases). Between the trimmed V and J ends, which lost 4 bases and 6 bases, there was a span of 13 bases. CDR3 length: 13 residues. Per the germline V gene, CDR1 is SGHAT and CDR2 is FQNNGV. The CDR3 nucleotides are TGTGCCAGCAGCTGGAAACCGGCGGGCGAGCAGTACTTC. Amino acids: CASSWKPAGEQYF.

The J gene is TRBJ1-4, the V gene TRBV5-1, with D uncertain. CDR1 is SGHRS and CDR2 is YFSETQ in the germline V gene. The CDR3 is made up of 14 amino acids. Between the trimmed V and J ends, which lost 4 bases and 0 bases, there was a span of 7 bases. For the CDR3, the DNA is TGCGCCAGCAGCAGCCTTGCAACTAATGAAAAACTGTTTTTT. Translating it yields CASSSLATNEKLFF.

This chain joins TRBV18 and TRBJ2-1, with 7 bases lining up with TRBD2. Germline V gene data show CDR1 as KGHSH and CDR2 as LQKENI. This CDR3 spans 16 amino acids. V shed 3 bases, J shed 7 bases, and the junction held 12 bases outside the gene matches. CDR3 sequence: CASSPGGAHKSNEQFF. The CDR3 DNA is TGTGCCAGCTCACCGGGAGGGGCGCACAAATCAAATGAGCAGTTCTTC. Complete variable domain (other parts from reference TRBV18 and TRBJ2-1): NAGVMQNPRHLVRRRGQEARLRCSPMKGHSHVYWYRQLPEEGLKFMVYLQKENIIDESGMPKERFSAEFPKEGPSILRIQQVVRGDSAAYFCASSPGGAHKSNEQFFGPGTRLTVL.

The V gene is TRBV5-8, the J gene TRBJ2-3, with TRBD2 matching 11 bases. Unmatched junction bases numbered 9, after V lost 4 bases and J lost 2 bases. Germline lookup yields CDR1 SGHTS and CDR2 YDEGEE. The length of the CDR3 is 17 residues. This CDR3 reads CASSRRLAGISTDTQYF. The CDR3 nucleotides are TGTGCCAGCAGCAGGAGACTAGCGGGGATATCCACAGATACGCAGTATTTT.

The gene calls are TRBV3-1 (or the pseudogene TRBV3-2) and TRBJ2-1; D unclear. Trimming removed 1 base from V and 1 base from J, with 11 bases in between. Germline lookup yields CDR1 LGHDT and CDR2 YNNKEL (reference sequence). The CDR3 is made up of 16 amino acids. CDR3 sequence: CASSQVLGPSYNEQFF. CDR3 nucleotides: TGTGCCAGCAGCCAAGTGCTGGGCCCGTCCTACAATGAGCAGTTCTTC.

This chain links TRBV30 with TRBJ1-6; tentatively, D is TRBD1 (5 bases). Germline V gene sequence: CDR1 GTSNPN, CDR2 SVGIG (reference sequence). V lost 0 bases and J 9 bases, leaving 6 bases between the germline ends. This CDR3 spans 12 amino acids. CDR3 sequence: CAWSVRGSPLHF. CDR3 coding DNA: TGTGCCTGGAGTGTAAGGGGTTCACCCCTCCACTTT.

This chain connects TRBV27 to TRBJ1-6; TRBD1 is a possible D gene (6 bases). V dropped 6 bases and J dropped 6 bases, with 6 bases sitting between them. The CDR3 has 12 residues. The V gene's germline CDR1 is MNHEY and CDR2 SMNVEV (reference sequence). This CDR3 reads CASRQGNSPLHF. The CDR3 nucleotides read TGTGCCAGCAGACAGGGTAATTCACCCCTCCACTTT.